Listed below are T cell receptor beta chains from one sample, sequenced in a study of blood T cell repertoires in COVID-19. Here immunoSEQ multiplex PCR was the method, and the copy in TCRdb shows in-frame clones only, minus some. The sample lists a few hundred thousand clones, around 90% seen once, with roughly 3% in the top ten. Specimen: peripheral blood. The receptors were sampled from a man in his 60s with acute or convalescent COVID-19. CDR3s include the opening cysteine and the closing phenylalanine or tryptophan. A D gene is named only where the DNA matches it firmly. Size values are once, few and many counts, or a class for expanded clones, and some rows have none.

J gene	V gene	clone size	D gene	CDR3 protein	CDR3 DNA
TRBJ2-7	TRBV4-1	.	TRBD1	CASSPLTGTGSAYEQYF	TGCGCCAGCAGCCCTCTGACCGGGACAGGCTCGGCGTACGAGCAGTACTTC
TRBJ2-1	TRBV6-5	few	TRBD2	CASSSTSGPYNEQFF	TGTGCCAGCAGTAGTACTAGCGGGCCTTACAATGAGCAGTTCTTC
TRBJ2-5	TRBV5-1	.	TRBD2	CASSENTSGGGETQYF	TGCGCCAGCAGCGAAAATACTAGCGGGGGAGGAGAGACCCAGTACTTC
TRBJ2-1	TRBV7-5	.	.	CARSSVSGGVVGDEQFF	TGTGCCAGAAGCTCGGTTAGCGGGGGGGTCGTTGGTGATGAGCAGTTCTTC
TRBJ2-5	TRBV10-1	.	.	CASSESAGVETQYF	TGCGCCAGCAGTGAGTCGGCCGGGGTAGAGACCCAGTACTTC
TRBJ1-4	TRBV19	.	.	CASMGASEKLFF	TGTGCCAGTATGGGGGCTAGTGAAAAACTGTTTTTT
TRBJ2-5	TRBV19	.	TRBD1	CASSISGQRETQYF	TGTGCCAGTAGTATATCGGGACAGCGGGAGACCCAGTACTTC
TRBJ2-2	TRBV3-1/TRBV3-2	.	.	CASSPLGTGMMAGELFF	TGTGCCAGCAGCCCCTTGGGCACAGGGATGATGGCCGGGGAGCTGTTTTTT
TRBJ1-3	TRBV28	.	.	CASSFGGRQGLSGNTIYF	TGTGCCAGCAGTTTTGGGGGGAGGCAGGGACTCTCTGGAAACACCATATATTTT
TRBJ2-6	TRBV5-1	.	.	CASSGGVQGSGANVLTF	TGCGCCAGCAGCGGCGGAGTACAGGGCTCTGGGGCCAACGTCCTGACTTTC
TRBJ1-5	TRBV28	.	.	CASSFRPQGGTQPQHF	TGTGCCAGCAGTTTCAGACCCCAGGGAGGGACTCAGCCCCAGCATTTT
TRBJ2-1	TRBV7-3	.	.	CASSLRGSSYNEQFF	TGTGCCAGCAGCTTGAGGGGGAGCTCCTACAATGAGCAGTTCTTC
TRBJ2-7	TRBV6-5	.	TRBD1	CATHTGVPYEQYF	TGTGCCACACATACAGGGGTCCCCTACGAGCAGTACTTC
TRBJ2-7	TRBV30	.	.	CAWSVQGPPYEQYF	TGTGCCTGGAGTGTGCAGGGCCCGCCCTACGAGCAGTACTTC
TRBJ1-2	TRBV6-5	.	TRBD1	CASRAPTGVGYGYTF	TGTGCCAGCAGGGCACCGACAGGGGTGGGCTATGGCTACACCTTC